What follows are 29 T cell receptor beta chains derived from one specimen sequenced in a study of beta chain features in type 1 diabetes. Every bit of the isolated RNA underwent reverse transcription, so sequencing read expressed TCRB transcripts. The data were produced by immunoSEQ multiplex PCR, yet TCRdb's version contains in-frame clones alone and is incomplete. The sample shows roughly 400,000 clones, about 15% of them seen only once. Source material: naive CD4+ T cells from blood. These receptors originate from a man aged 30 to 39 in good health.

This clone was counted at least ten times. CDR3 amino acids: CSVASGEQFF. The DNA of the CDR3 is TGCAGCGTTGCTTCCGGTGAGCAGTTCTTC. This rearrangement joins TRBV29-1 to TRBJ2-1, with no clear D. The germline V gene has CDR1 SQVTM and CDR2 ANQGSEA. CDR3 length: 10 residues. Trimming left V 4 bases short and J 9 bases short, with 7 bases between.

This clone was picked up a small number of times. The rearrangement joins TRBV7-9 to TRBJ2-5, with D possibly TRBD2 on 6 matching bases. In germline, CDR1 is SEHNR, CDR2 FQNEAQ (reference sequence). The V gene lost 3 bases and the J gene lost 5 bases, with 10 bases spanning the gap. The CDR3 extends over 13 amino acids. CDR3 in DNA: TGTGCCAGCAGCTTGACTAGTGCGGAGACCCAGTACTTC. This gives the protein CASSLTSAETQYF.

This clone showed up just a few times. This rearrangement joins TRBV18 to TRBJ1-2; 7 bases map to TRBD1. The CDR3 length is 15 residues. Germline V gene sequence: CDR1 KGHSH, CDR2 LQKENI. J gave up 3 bases and V 1 base, and 5 bases lay outside the gene matches. This CDR3 is CASSPLDRVDYGYTF. DNA of the CDR3: TGTGCCAGCTCACCACTAGACAGGGTTGACTATGGCTACACCTTC.

This clone was observed many times. The J gene is TRBJ2-5, the V gene TRBV15; 11 nucleotides agree with TRBD2. CDR3 length equals 15 residues. V shed 5 bases, J shed 2 bases, and the junction held 4 bases outside the gene matches. CDR1 and CDR2 (germline): LNHNV, YYDKDF (reference sequence). The CDR3 protein is CATSGRLAGQETQYF. In DNA, the CDR3 is TGTGCCACCAGCGGAAGACTAGCGGGACAAGAGACCCAGTACTTC. Looking up the rest from reference TRBV15 and TRBJ2-5 gives the full variable domain: DAMVIQNPRYQVTQFGKPVTLSCSQTLNHNVMYWYQQKSSQAPKLLFHYYDKDFNNEADTPDNFQSRRPNTSFCFLDIRSPGLGDTAMYLCATSGRLAGQETQYFGPGTRLLVL.

This clone was detected many times. This chain links TRBV7-9 with TRBJ2-7; the D is unclear. V shed 6 bases and J shed 7 bases, with 16 bases lying between them. In germline, CDR1 is SEHNR, CDR2 FQNEAQ (reference sequence). The CDR3 runs to 13 residues. In nucleotides, the CDR3 is TGTGCCAGCAGGGATCCCCGCTTTGGGGAGCAGTACGTC. Translated, it gives CASRDPRFGEQYV.

The V and J genes are TRBV7-2 and TRBJ1-2; D not certain. The CDR3 is 12 amino acids. CDR1 is SGHTA and CDR2 is FQGNSA in the germline V gene. Trimming took 0 bases from V and 7 from J, leaving 6 bases between them. CDR3 in amino acids: CASSLASRGYTF. CDR3 sequence (DNA): TGTGCCAGCAGCTTAGCTAGCCGTGGCTACACCTTC.

The rearrangement uses TRBV7-2 and TRBJ2-5, with 8 bases matching TRBD2. The V gene's germline CDR1 is SGHTA and CDR2 FQGNSA. The V and J ends lost 1 base and 5 bases, in that order; junction bases with no gene match: 9. CDR3 length: 16 residues. Here the CDR3 reads CASSLVGTSFSETQYF. CDR3 DNA: TGTGCCAGCAGCTTAGTCGGGACTAGTTTTTCGGAGACCCAGTACTTC.

The rearrangement uses TRBV7-4 and TRBJ2-7, with 8 bases identical to TRBD2. The V and J ends lost 6 bases and 3 bases, in that order; junction bases with no gene match: 10. Per germline, CDR1 SGHVT and CDR2 SQSDAQ. The CDR3 contains 15 residues. The CDR3 region has the DNA TGTGCCAGCAGTACCGGACTAGCCGACTACTACGAGCAGTACGTC. Translating gives CASSTGLADYYEQYV.

This clone was counted between two and nine times. The V and J genes are TRBV2 and TRBJ2-1; 8 bases match TRBD2. The germline V gene encodes CDR1 SNHLY and CDR2 FYNNEI. Trimming cost V 5 bases and J 10 bases; bases outside gene matches: 7. This CDR3 spans 13 amino acids. DNA for the CDR3: TGTGCCAGCAGTCGGGGGACTAGTCCCGAGCAGTTCTTC. It codes for CASSRGTSPEQFF.

The V gene is TRBV7-8, the J gene TRBJ2-7, with 9 positions matching TRBD2. From germline, CDR1 is SGHVS and CDR2 FQNEAQ. The CDR3 runs to 16 residues. V shed 2 bases and J 4 bases; nucleotides not matched to a gene: 9. CDR3 sequence (DNA): TGTGCCAGCAGCTTAAGGGTAGCGGGAGTACAGTACGAGCAGTACGTC. Amino acids: CASSLRVAGVQYEQYV.

This chain connects TRBV19 to TRBJ2-3, with a possible D match to TRBD2 (5 bases). Trimming took 4 bases from V and 7 from J, leaving 6 bases between them. Germline V gene data show CDR1 as LNHDA and CDR2 as SQIVND (reference sequence). This CDR3 spans 11 amino acids. DNA for the CDR3: TGTGCCAGTAGTAGGGAGTATACGCAGTATTTT. Encoded protein: CASSREYTQYF.

This clone was picked up a small number of times. V usage is TRBV29-1 and J usage is TRBJ1-5; D unresolved. The CDR3 covers 11 residues. From germline, CDR1 is SQVTM and CDR2 ANQGSEA. Trimming stripped 7 bases from V and 12 bases from J, with 16 bases between. The CDR3 bases are TGCAGCGCGAGTACCCCGCTGAACCAGCATTTT. Amino acid sequence: CSASTPLNQHF.

This clone has only a few counts. The chain employs TRBV6-5 and TRBJ1-5, with D unclear. Trimming removed 6 bases from V and 2 bases from J, with 14 bases in between. This CDR3 is built from 15 residues. Germline V gene data show CDR1 as MNHEY and CDR2 as SVGAGI. As DNA, the CDR3 is TGTGCCAGCAGCGGAGGGAGGACGGGCAATCAGCCCCAGCATTTT. Its protein product is CASSGGRTGNQPQHF.

This clone was picked up a small number of times. Written as DNA, the CDR3 is TGTGCCAGCAGCTTGAGGGGTCCCATCCCGATTCAGTACTTC. This sequence encodes CASSLRGPIPIQYF. V usage is TRBV5-6 and J usage is TRBJ2-4, with a tentative D call TRBD1 (5 bases). The CDR3 consists of 14 residues. V lost 1 base, J lost 10 bases, and 15 bases lay in between. Germline loops: CDR1 SGHDT, CDR2 YYEEEE.

This clone was counted between two and nine times. The chain uses TRBV10-3 and TRBJ2-5; D remains ambiguous. The CDR3 is 15 amino acids. Germline CDR1 is ENHRY and CDR2 is SYGVKD. Trimming took 3 bases from V and 3 from J, leaving 14 bases between them. CDR3 bases: TGTGCCATCAGTGACCAGTTGGGGTTAGAAGAGACCCAGTACTTC. As protein: CAISDQLGLEETQYF.

There are a few counts of this clone. The genes are TRBV15 and TRBJ2-4, with 9 bases aligning to TRBD1. Germline CDR1 LNHNV, CDR2 YYDKDF (reference sequence). The CDR3 is 17 residues long. V shed 5 bases, J shed 4 bases, and the junction held 12 bases outside the gene matches. CDR3 coding DNA: TGTGCCACCAGCTTACAGACAGGGGGTCGCAGAAAAAACATTCAGTACTTC. Its translation: CATSLQTGGRRKNIQYF.

The J gene is TRBJ2-4, the V gene TRBV4-3; TRBD2 is a possible D gene (5 bases). This CDR3 has 17 amino acids. V was pared by 1 base and J by 7 bases, with 20 bases between. Germline CDR1 and CDR2: LGHNA and YSLEER. The CDR3 nucleotides read TGCGCCAGCAGCCAAGCATTAGGGTTGGGAGCCGCCAACATTCAGTACTTC. Protein: CASSQALGLGAANIQYF.

The sample holds a few counts of this clone. CDR3 protein: CAWSITGGTEAFF. DNA of the CDR3: TGTGCCTGGAGTATAACAGGGGGAACTGAAGCTTTCTTT. The rearrangement uses TRBV30 and TRBJ1-1; 8 bases are a match to TRBD1. V shed 2 bases and J 5 bases; nucleotides not matched to a gene: 4. Germline V gives CDR1 GTSNPN, CDR2 SVGIG (reference sequence). The CDR3 sequence is 13 residues long.

This clone turned up a few times. The chain is built from TRBV30 and TRBJ2-7, with 14 positions matching TRBD2. The germline V gene has CDR1 GTSNPN and CDR2 SVGIG (reference sequence). The CDR3 extends over 14 amino acids. V trimming: 2 bases; J trimming: 7 bases; junction bases outside the gene matches: 4. The chain's CDR3 is CAWSKGLAGVEQYV. The CDR3 bases are TGTGCCTGGAGTAAGGGACTAGCGGGAGTTGAGCAGTACGTC.

This clone was recorded a few times. Other DNA variants within this sample encode the same CDR3. The rearrangement links TRBV9 to TRBJ2-3; maybe TRBD2 (7 bases). Trimming removed 0 bases from V and 2 bases from J, with 10 bases in between. The germline V gene encodes CDR1 SGDLS and CDR2 YYNGEE. The CDR3 loop spans 15 amino acids. CDR3 loop: CASSVAGGLTDTQYF. CDR3 nucleotides: TGTGCCAGCAGCGTAGCGGGGGGCCTCACAGATACGCAGTATTTT.

This chain joins TRBV19 and TRBJ1-2; 8 bases are a match to TRBD1. There are 14 residues in the CDR3. Germline CDR1 is LNHDA and CDR2 is SQIVND (reference sequence). After removal of 4 bases from V and 4 bases from J, the junction contained 5 bases not matched to a gene. The CDR3 reads CASSRGTGTYGYTF. CDR3 coding DNA: TGTGCCAGTAGTAGAGGGACAGGCACCTATGGCTACACCTTC.

The chain couples TRBV7-6 to TRBJ2-7; D uncertain. V lost 0 bases and J lost 7, with 13 bases in between. CDR3 length: 14 amino acids. CDR1 and CDR2 from the germline V gene are SGHVS and FNYEAQ. CDR3 region: CASSLAIGVREQYF. The CDR3 DNA reads TGTGCCAGCAGCTTAGCAATTGGAGTGCGGGAGCAGTACTTC.

This clone was observed a handful of times. CDR3 sequence (DNA): TGTGCCAGCTCACCCGGACCGGCGGGGGCCCTCCACTTT. Protein product: CASSPGPAGALHF. The rearrangement links TRBV18 to TRBJ1-6, with TRBD1 as a possible D gene (5 bases). Germline V gene data show CDR1 as KGHSH and CDR2 as LQKENI. Trimming cost V 3 bases and J 14 bases, with 14 bases left between them. The CDR3 totals 13 residues.

This clone was seen a few times. The V call is TRBV15, the J call TRBJ2-5; D is undetermined. CDR1 is LNHNV and CDR2 is YYDKDF in the germline V gene (reference sequence). This CDR3 has 15 amino acids. V lost 3 bases and J 5 bases, leaving 16 bases between the germline ends. CDR3 region: CATSSYITRRETQYF. The DNA of the CDR3 is TGTGCCACCAGCAGTTATATCACCCGAAGGGAGACCCAGTACTTC. The whole variable domain, filled in from reference TRBV15 and TRBJ2-5, reads DAMVIQNPRYQVTQFGKPVTLSCSQTLNHNVMYWYQQKSSQAPKLLFHYYDKDFNNEADTPDNFQSRRPNTSFCFLDIRSPGLGDTAMYLCATSSYITRRETQYFGPGTRLLVL.

The V call is TRBV21-1, the J call TRBJ2-7; no check of the table's D call, TRBD1, against the DNA was made. TRBV21-1 is classified as a pseudogene. The CDR3 has 15 residues. The CDR3 loop is CASSKTWDRACEQYV. DNA for the CDR3: TGTGCCAGCAGCAAAACATGGGACAGGGCCTGCGAGCAGTACGTC.

In regard to this clone: One end of the junction does not line up with germline, which may come from a read error. The rearrangement links TRBV7-7 to TRBJ2-5; D is possibly TRBD2 (6 bases). CDR1 and CDR2 (germline): SSHAT, FNYEAQ (reference sequence). This CDR3 has 16 amino acids. The CDR3 nucleotides read TGTGCTAGCAGCCAAGACGGCGGGGACCTCCAAGAGACCCAGTACTTC. Translation: CASSQDGGDLQETQYF.

The gene calls are TRBV2 and TRBJ2-1, with D uncertain. This CDR3 is 11 amino acids long. The germline V and J ends were trimmed by 3 bases and 13 bases, with 10 bases remaining between them. Germline CDR1 and CDR2: SNHLY and FYNNEI. The CDR3 DNA is TGTGCCAGCAGTGAGGCAGGCGACCAGTTCTTC. This sequence encodes CASSEAGDQFF.

V and J are TRBV9 and TRBJ2-6, with 9 bases identical to TRBD1. The CDR3 extends over 19 amino acids. V lost 3 bases, J lost 0 bases, and 10 bases stayed unmatched. The V gene's germline CDR1 is SGDLS and CDR2 YYNGEE. The chain's CDR3 is CASSAHSGTGTSGANVLTF. Written as DNA, the CDR3 is TGTGCCAGCAGCGCGCACTCCGGGACAGGGACCTCTGGGGCCAACGTCCTGACTTTC.

This clone was detected a few times. Within the sample, other DNA sequences also encode this same CDR3. The genes are TRBV9 and TRBJ2-5; 9 positions match TRBD1. This CDR3 is 15 amino acids long. The junction had 4 bases not matched to a gene; V was cut back by 2 bases and J by 2 bases. The V gene's germline CDR1 is SGDLS and CDR2 YYNGEE. CDR3 DNA: TGTGCCAGCAGCGTTGCGACAGGGGGTCAAGAGACCCAGTACTTC. Protein: CASSVATGGQETQYF. The full variable domain, its missing parts supplied by reference TRBV9 and TRBJ2-5, is DSGVTQTPKHLITATGQRVTLRCSPRSGDLSVYWYQQSLDQGLQFLIQYYNGEERAKGNILERFSAQQFPDLHSELNLSSLELGDSALYFCASSVATGGQETQYFGPGTRLLVL.